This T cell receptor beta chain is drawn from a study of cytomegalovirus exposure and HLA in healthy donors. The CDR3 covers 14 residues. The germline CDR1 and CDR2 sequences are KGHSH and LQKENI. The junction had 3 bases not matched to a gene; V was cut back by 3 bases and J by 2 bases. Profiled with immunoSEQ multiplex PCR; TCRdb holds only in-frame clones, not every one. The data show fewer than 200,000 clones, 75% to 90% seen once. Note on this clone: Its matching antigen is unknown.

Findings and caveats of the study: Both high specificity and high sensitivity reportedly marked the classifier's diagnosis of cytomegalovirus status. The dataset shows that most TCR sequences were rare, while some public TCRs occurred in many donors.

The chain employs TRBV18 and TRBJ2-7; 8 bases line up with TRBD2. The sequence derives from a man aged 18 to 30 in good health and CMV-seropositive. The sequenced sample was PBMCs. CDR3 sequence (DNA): TGTGCCAGCTCACCGGGAGCGGGGGCCTACGAGCAGTACTTC. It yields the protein CASSPGAGAYEQYF.